The rows below give T cell receptor beta chains drawn from one sample of a study of blood T cell repertoires in COVID-19. Profiling relied on immunoSEQ multiplex PCR, and the TCRdb table lists in-frame clones only, not all of them. The table has around 230,000 clones, 80% to 90% seen once; the top ten hold around 2.3%. Sequenced: peripheral blood. The receptor set was obtained from a woman in her thirties or forties with active or convalescent COVID-19. CDR3s include the opening cysteine and the closing phenylalanine or tryptophan.

CASSSGTGGFYEQYF,TRBV28,TRBJ2-7
CASSSGGEGNQPQHF,TRBV6-4,TRBJ1-5
CASSQDNPSGEKLFF,TRBV4-2,TRBJ1-4
CASTPHRGFYEQYF,TRBV6-5,TRBJ2-7
CASSSRTIGDGYTF,TRBV7-9,TRBJ1-2
CASSRLAGGTDTQYF,TRBV2,TRBJ2-3
CASTRPGLAGQETQYF,TRBV3-1/TRBV3-2,TRBJ2-5
CATRRDYTSTDTQYF,TRBV10-3,TRBJ2-3
CAISEQGQGINEKLFF,TRBV10-3,TRBJ1-4
CASSFSAQGLDYGYTF,TRBV28,TRBJ1-2
CASSLGRRGQAFF,TRBV7-2,TRBJ1-1
CVRSLEGTSVQETQYF,TRBV7-5,TRBJ2-5
CASSQGSPGQTFYNEQFF,TRBV4-3,TRBJ2-1
CASSRTSGSFEQYF,TRBV7-9,TRBJ2-7
CASSLAGTSGRALYEQYF,TRBV5-1,TRBJ2-7
CASSDHLAGVGDEQFF,TRBV2,TRBJ2-1
CASSFAQGNQPQHF,TRBV7-9,TRBJ1-5
CASSTVGEGPYEQYF,TRBV2,TRBJ2-7
CASSSFQRGSSYNSPLHF,TRBV19,TRBJ1-6
CASSLGQGNTIYF,TRBV28,TRBJ1-3
CASSLAGGRGRTDTQYF,TRBV7-2,TRBJ2-3
CASSYSPGTDTQYF,TRBV6-5,TRBJ2-3
CASSLRRQVYEQYF,TRBV7-2,TRBJ2-7
CASGPGTSGGGVYNEQFF,TRBV12-5,TRBJ2-1
CAISESGREGQPQHF,TRBV10-3,TRBJ1-5
CASSQDRLGVAHAYGYTF,TRBV14,TRBJ1-2
CASSPATLNTEAFF,TRBV18,TRBJ1-1
CASSLRGTYRETQYF,TRBV28,TRBJ2-5
CASSKSTGDGNTIYF,TRBV5-1,TRBJ1-3
CASSRGTRSALRETQYF,TRBV5-1,TRBJ2-5
CASSATGTGYRNNWNEQFF,TRBV9,TRBJ2-1
CASSEEWQGGYGYTF,TRBV6-1,TRBJ1-2
CASRPYSSGANVLTF,TRBV5-8,TRBJ2-6
CASTLTEGELFF,TRBV2,TRBJ2-2
CASSARTRTGHSNQPQHF,TRBV9,TRBJ1-5